This is a list of T cell receptor beta chains from one sample in a study of metastatic and nonmetastatic thyroid tumors. TCRdb recomputed clones from the PCR reads via MiXCR. The repertoire holds around 4,000 clones, with about 35% as singletons. The sample consisted of adjacent normal tissue. The receptors were sampled from a female donor with papillary thyroid cancer or a benign thyroid nodule (not recorded which). Some clones in this sample may be carry-over from other donors' samples. Both conserved end residues are part of each CDR3. The order of the fields is J gene, D gene, V gene, clone size, CDR3 protein, CDR3 DNA. D genes are given only for firm matches. Clone size is stated in some rows and not others, as once, few, many or a class when expanded.

J gene: TRBJ1-6; D gene: NA; V gene: TRBV9; clone size: NA; CDR3 protein: CASSVGSSYNSPLHF; CDR3 DNA: TGTGCCAGCAGCGTGGGTAGCTCCTATAATTCACCCCTCCACTTT
J gene: TRBJ1-4; D gene: NA; V gene: TRBV11-2; clone size: NA; CDR3 protein: CASSWDNEKLFF; CDR3 DNA: TGTGCCAGCAGCTGGGACAATGAAAAACTGTTTTTT
J gene: TRBJ1-5; D gene: NA; V gene: TRBV6-9; clone size: NA; CDR3 protein: CASSYSQLGFYSNQPQHF; CDR3 DNA: TGTGCCAGCAGTTATAGCCAACTAGGATTTTATAGCAATCAGCCCCAGCATTTT
J gene: TRBJ1-2; D gene: NA; V gene: TRBV30; clone size: NA; CDR3 protein: CAWSNTGGNGYTF; CDR3 DNA: TGTGCCTGGAGCAATACGGGGGGAAATGGCTACACCTTC
J gene: TRBJ2-5; D gene: TRBD1; V gene: TRBV3-1; clone size: medium-sized; CDR3 protein: CASSGTGGGVETQYF; CDR3 DNA: TGTGCCAGCAGCGGAACAGGGGGTGGGGTAGAGACCCAGTACTTC
J gene: TRBJ2-2; D gene: NA; V gene: TRBV10-1; clone size: few; CDR3 protein: CASSVQGEGFGELFF; CDR3 DNA: TGCGCCAGCAGTGTCCAGGGCGAGGGTTTCGGGGAGCTGTTTTTT
J gene: TRBJ2-2; D gene: NA; V gene: TRBV12-3/TRBV12-4; clone size: few; CDR3 protein: CASSHTSVTGELFF; CDR3 DNA: TGTGCCAGCTCCCACACCTCGGTCACCGGGGAGCTGTTTTTT
J gene: TRBJ1-5; D gene: NA; V gene: TRBV11-2; clone size: large; CDR3 protein: CASSLTGDSNQPQHF; CDR3 DNA: TGTGCCAGCAGCTTAACGGGTGATAGCAATCAGCCCCAGCATTTT
J gene: TRBJ2-7; D gene: NA; V gene: TRBV5-1; clone size: large; CDR3 protein: CASSFGTLSSYEQYF; CDR3 DNA: TGCGCCAGCAGCTTCGGGACGCTCAGCTCCTACGAGCAGTACTTC
J gene: TRBJ2-7; D gene: TRBD2; V gene: TRBV20-1; clone size: few; CDR3 protein: CSARDGAGKNEQYF; CDR3 DNA: TGCAGTGCTAGAGATGGAGCGGGAAAGAACGAGCAGTACTTC
J gene: TRBJ2-7; D gene: TRBD1; V gene: TRBV24-1; clone size: NA; CDR3 protein: CSTVSTGAGNEQYF; CDR3 DNA: TGTTCCACCGTATCGACAGGGGCGGGGAACGAGCAGTACTTC
J gene: TRBJ2-7; D gene: TRBD1; V gene: TRBV20-1; clone size: NA; CDR3 protein: CSARDRDRNYEQYF; CDR3 DNA: TGCAGTGCTAGAGATCGGGACAGGAATTACGAGCAGTACTTC
J gene: TRBJ2-7; D gene: NA; V gene: TRBV6-1; clone size: NA; CDR3 protein: CASRCVQVGEQYF; CDR3 DNA: TGTGCCAGCAGATGCGTACAGGTGGGCGAGCAATACTTC
J gene: TRBJ2-3; D gene: TRBD2; V gene: TRBV6-6; clone size: few; CDR3 protein: CASSYRASGRADTQYF; CDR3 DNA: TGTGCCAGCAGTTACAGGGCTAGCGGGAGGGCAGATACGCAGTATTTT
J gene: TRBJ2-1; D gene: NA; V gene: TRBV28; clone size: NA; CDR3 protein: CASNIQGRAEQFF; CDR3 DNA: TGTGCCAGCAACATACAGGGGAGGGCTGAGCAGTTCTTC
J gene: TRBJ1-2; D gene: NA; V gene: TRBV7-9; clone size: NA; CDR3 protein: CASSGQLDYGYTF; CDR3 DNA: TGTGCCAGCAGCGGACAGTTAGACTATGGCTACACCTTC
J gene: TRBJ2-7; D gene: TRBD1; V gene: TRBV7-8; clone size: few; CDR3 protein: CASSLGGQESYEQYF; CDR3 DNA: TGTGCCAGCAGCTTAGGGGGACAGGAATCCTACGAGCAGTACTTC
J gene: TRBJ2-1; D gene: TRBD2; V gene: TRBV9; clone size: NA; CDR3 protein: CASSLGGDYNEQFF; CDR3 DNA: TGTGCCAGCAGCCTCGGGGGGGACTACAATGAGCAGTTCTTC
J gene: TRBJ2-1; D gene: NA; V gene: TRBV19; clone size: NA; CDR3 protein: CASSIDPTRLGAYNEQFF; CDR3 DNA: TGTGCCAGTAGTATAGATCCAACCCGTCTTGGGGCTTACAATGAGCAGTTCTTC
J gene: TRBJ1-1; D gene: NA; V gene: TRBV7-6; clone size: NA; CDR3 protein: CASRRDTYPNTEAFF; CDR3 DNA: TGTGCCAGCAGACGGGACACCTACCCGAACACTGAAGCTTTCTTT
J gene: TRBJ1-2; D gene: NA; V gene: TRBV7-9; clone size: large; CDR3 protein: CASSFFDGYTF; CDR3 DNA: TGTGCCAGCAGCTTCTTCGATGGCTACACCTTC
J gene: TRBJ2-2; D gene: TRBD2; V gene: TRBV6-1; clone size: few; CDR3 protein: CASTPSGAMAGELFF; CDR3 DNA: TGTGCCAGCACACCTAGCGGCGCGATGGCCGGGGAGCTGTTTTTT
J gene: TRBJ2-2; D gene: NA; V gene: TRBV6-1; clone size: few; CDR3 protein: CASRMSNTGELFF; CDR3 DNA: TGTGCCAGCAGAATGTCGAACACCGGGGAGCTGTTTTTT
J gene: TRBJ2-3; D gene: NA; V gene: TRBV6-2/TRBV6-3; clone size: NA; CDR3 protein: CASGRASSTDTQYF; CDR3 DNA: TGTGCCAGCGGCAGGGCCTCTAGCACAGATACGCAGTATTTT
J gene: TRBJ2-3; D gene: NA; V gene: TRBV11-3; clone size: NA; CDR3 protein: CASSLDTQYF; CDR3 DNA: TGTGCCAGCAGTTTGGATACGCAGTATTTT
J gene: TRBJ2-1; D gene: TRBD1; V gene: TRBV28; clone size: NA; CDR3 protein: CASRSLGQGRNNEQFF; CDR3 DNA: TGTGCCAGCAGGTCCCTTGGACAGGGGCGAAACAATGAGCAGTTCTTC
J gene: TRBJ1-3; D gene: NA; V gene: TRBV12-3/TRBV12-4; clone size: few; CDR3 protein: CASSLGRVIGTGNTIYF; CDR3 DNA: TGTGCCAGCAGTTTGGGCAGGGTGATAGGTACTGGAAACACCATATATTTT
J gene: TRBJ2-2; D gene: NA; V gene: TRBV27; clone size: large; CDR3 protein: CASTRRFRAGELFF; CDR3 DNA: TGTGCCAGCACCAGGCGGTTTCGGGCCGGGGAGCTGTTTTTT
J gene: TRBJ1-5; D gene: TRBD1; V gene: TRBV20-1; clone size: large; CDR3 protein: CSARALQGARNQPQHF; CDR3 DNA: TGCAGTGCTAGAGCTCTACAGGGGGCTCGCAATCAGCCCCAGCATTTT
J gene: TRBJ2-6; D gene: NA; V gene: TRBV20-1; clone size: NA; CDR3 protein: CSASPIDQSSGANVLTF; CDR3 DNA: TGCAGTGCTAGTCCCATCGACCAGAGCTCTGGGGCCAACGTCCTGACTTTC
J gene: TRBJ2-3; D gene: TRBD2; V gene: TRBV11-2; clone size: NA; CDR3 protein: CASSLGGGTEGQYF; CDR3 DNA: TGTGCCAGCAGCTTGGGGGGAGGGACCGAGGGGCAGTATTTT
J gene: TRBJ2-7; D gene: TRBD2; V gene: TRBV6-1; clone size: few; CDR3 protein: CASGEGRYEQYF; CDR3 DNA: TGTGCCAGCGGGGAGGGGAGGTACGAGCAGTACTTC
J gene: TRBJ1-1; D gene: NA; V gene: TRBV28; clone size: NA; CDR3 protein: CASSLGFNTEAFF; CDR3 DNA: TGTGCCAGCAGTTTGGGCTTCAACACTGAAGCTTTCTTT
J gene: TRBJ2-7; D gene: NA; V gene: TRBV6-1; clone size: few; CDR3 protein: CASRRDSVREQYF; CDR3 DNA: TGTGCCAGCAGACGTGACAGTGTTAGGGAGCAGTACTTC
J gene: TRBJ2-3; D gene: NA; V gene: TRBV30; clone size: medium-sized; CDR3 protein: CAWSVPSKADTQYF; CDR3 DNA: TGTGCCTGGAGTGTACCGAGCAAGGCAGATACGCAGTATTTT
J gene: TRBJ1-5; D gene: NA; V gene: TRBV19; clone size: few; CDR3 protein: CASSNRVVISGSNQPQHF; CDR3 DNA: TGTGCCAGTAGTAACAGGGTGGTAATTAGCGGAAGCAATCAGCCCCAGCATTTT
J gene: TRBJ1-6; D gene: NA; V gene: TRBV6-2/TRBV6-3; clone size: NA; CDR3 protein: CASSYAGRRSPLHF; CDR3 DNA: TGTGCCAGCAGTTACGCGGGGAGGAGGTCACCCCTCCACTTT
J gene: TRBJ1-2; D gene: NA; V gene: TRBV28; clone size: NA; CDR3 protein: CDSRWGLSAGYTF; CDR3 DNA: TGTGACAGCCGGTGGGGGCTATCCGCTGGCTACACCTTC
J gene: TRBJ2-2; D gene: TRBD2; V gene: TRBV11-3; clone size: NA; CDR3 protein: CASSLGYVASGRVYTGELFF; CDR3 DNA: TGTGCCAGCAGCTTAGGTTATGTCGCTAGCGGGAGGGTTTACACCGGGGAGCTGTTTTTT
J gene: TRBJ2-7; D gene: NA; V gene: TRBV7-9; clone size: few; CDR3 protein: CASSSLFYEQYF; CDR3 DNA: TGTGCCAGCAGCTCCCTTTTCTACGAGCAGTACTTC
J gene: TRBJ1-6; D gene: NA; V gene: TRBV7-3; clone size: NA; CDR3 protein: CASSLTGLYNSPLHF; CDR3 DNA: TGTGCCAGCAGCTTAACGGGACTGTATAATTCACCCCTCCACTTT
J gene: TRBJ2-1; D gene: TRBD2; V gene: TRBV11-2; clone size: once; CDR3 protein: CASSRWGLADYNEQFF; CDR3 DNA: TGTGCCAGCAGCAGATGGGGACTAGCGGATTACAATGAGCAGTTCTTC
J gene: TRBJ1-6; D gene: TRBD1; V gene: TRBV10-3; clone size: NA; CDR3 protein: CAISKHKGTGSLESPLHF; CDR3 DNA: TGTGCCATCAGTAAACACAAGGGGACAGGGTCCCTGGAGTCACCCCTCCACTTT
J gene: TRBJ2-5; D gene: NA; V gene: TRBV20-1; clone size: NA; CDR3 protein: CSARTLGLPQETQYF; CDR3 DNA: TGCAGTGCTAGAACTCTAGGACTCCCCCAAGAGACCCAGTACTTC
J gene: TRBJ2-7; D gene: NA; V gene: TRBV5-1; clone size: NA; CDR3 protein: CASNSNYEQYF; CDR3 DNA: TGCGCCAGCAATTCAAACTACGAGCAGTACTTC
J gene: TRBJ2-5; D gene: NA; V gene: TRBV11-2; clone size: few; CDR3 protein: CASSLDTETHYF; CDR3 DNA: TGTGCCAGCAGCTTAGATACGGAGACCCATTACTTC
J gene: TRBJ1-4; D gene: NA; V gene: TRBV5-1; clone size: NA; CDR3 protein: CASMRTPGQLNEKLFF; CDR3 DNA: TGCGCCAGCATGAGGACGCCGGGTCAGCTTAATGAAAAACTGTTTTTT